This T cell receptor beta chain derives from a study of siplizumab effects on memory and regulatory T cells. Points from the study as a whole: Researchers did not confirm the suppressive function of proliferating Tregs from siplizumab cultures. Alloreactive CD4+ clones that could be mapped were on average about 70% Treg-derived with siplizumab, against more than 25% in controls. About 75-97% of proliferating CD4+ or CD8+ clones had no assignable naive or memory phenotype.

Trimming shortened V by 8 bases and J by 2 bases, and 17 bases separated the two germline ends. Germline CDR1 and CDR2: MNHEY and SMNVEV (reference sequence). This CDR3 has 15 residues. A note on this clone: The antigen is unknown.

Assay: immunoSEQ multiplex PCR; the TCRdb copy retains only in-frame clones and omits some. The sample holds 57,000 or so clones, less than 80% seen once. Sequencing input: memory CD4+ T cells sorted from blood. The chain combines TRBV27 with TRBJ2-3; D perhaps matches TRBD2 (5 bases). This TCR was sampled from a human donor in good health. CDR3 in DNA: TGTGCCAGCGGTCGAGCGGCTATTCACACAGATACGCAGTATTTT. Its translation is CASGRAAIHTDTQYF.